Below, 22 T cell receptor beta chains from the same sample are listed, as sequenced in a study of regulatory T cells in long-lasting Graves disease. Arm-PCR of CDR3 regions and iRepertoire HTBI primers were used to build TCR beta libraries. TCRdb re-called the multiplex PCR reads with MiXCR, one entry per CDR3 protein. The repertoire holds approximately 350,000 distinct CDR3 sequences, with over 15% as singletons. Noted time point: newly diagnosed GD, antithyroid drugs for less than 3 months. RNA from PBMCs was the source of the TCR library. In addition, the sample was reused for a study of T cells in Graves' hyperthyroidism and ophthalmopathy.

The material sequenced was peripheral blood mononuclear cells (PBMCs), taken at new diagnosis, from a patient treated with antithyroid drugs. Receptors were obtained from a middle-aged man with Graves disease.

This clonotype occurred many times. The chain employs TRBV9 and TRBJ2-3; D not resolved. Between the trimmed V and J ends, which lost 0 bases and 5 bases, there was a span of 10 bases. CDR3 length: 14 residues. Germline lookup yields CDR1 SGDLS and CDR2 YYNGEE. The CDR3 bases are TGTGCCAGCAGCGTAGGTGGCAATCAAGATACGCAGTATTTT. This translates into CASSVGGNQDTQYF.

Concerning this clonotype itself: A junction end diverges from the germline sequence, so it may reflect a read error. The rearrangement uses TRBV4-1 and TRBJ2-3, with D possibly called TRBD1 or TRBD2 (5 bases each). CDR1 MGHRA and CDR2 YSYEKL come from the germline V gene. This CDR3 has 18 residues. The CDR3 DNA sequence: TGCGCCAGCAGCCAAGAACATTGGACACTTGGGAGCACAGGTACGCAGTATTTT. Protein product: CASSQEHWTLGSTGTQYF.

The rearrangement links TRBV4-1 to TRBJ2-3; D is tentatively TRBD1 or TRBD2 (6 bases each). Germline CDR1 reads MGHRA; CDR2 reads YSYEKL. Between the trimmed V and J ends, which lost 1 base and 9 bases, there was a span of 11 bases. The CDR3 covers 13 residues. The CDR3 region is CASSQAGAGTQYF. The CDR3 nucleotides read TGCGCCAGCAGCCAAGCGGGGGCGGGAACGCAGTATTTT.

This clonotype came up many times. The rearrangement joins TRBV30 to TRBJ2-2; D call uncertain. In germline, CDR1 is GTSNPN, CDR2 SVGIG (reference sequence). V gave up 0 bases and J gave up 2 bases, with 13 bases separating them. This CDR3 contains 16 residues. The CDR3 sequence is CAWSVSQSFNTGELFF. CDR3 DNA: TGTGCCTGGAGTGTAAGCCAGTCTTTTAACACCGGGGAGCTGTTTTTT. The full variable domain, rest sourced from reference TRBV30 and TRBJ2-2, is SQTIHQWPATLVQPVGSPLSLECTVEGTSNPNLYWYRQAAGRGLQLLFYSVGIGQISSEVPQNLSASRPQDRQFILSSKKLLLSDSGFYLCAWSVSQSFNTGELFFGEGSRLTVL.

This clonotype was recorded many times. The gene calls are TRBV7-9 and TRBJ1-4; 8 nucleotides agree with TRBD1. Per the germline V gene, CDR1 is SEHNR and CDR2 is FQNEAQ (reference sequence). CDR3 size: 15 residues. The V and J ends lost 2 bases and 6 bases, in that order; junction bases with no gene match: 5. CDR3 sequence (DNA): TGTGCCAGCAGCTTATCAGGGGGCTTTGATGAAAAACTGTTTTTT. This sequence encodes CASSLSGGFDEKLFF. Drawing the rest from reference TRBV7-9 and TRBJ1-4, the complete variable domain is DTGVSQNPRHKITKRGQNVTFRCDPISEHNRLYWYRQTLGQGPEFLTYFQNEAQLEKSRLLSDRFSAERPKGSFSTLEIQRTEQGDSAMYLCASSLSGGFDEKLFFGSGTQLSVL.

V gene TRBV20-1 combines with J gene TRBJ2-7, with 12 bases identical to TRBD2. The CDR3 runs to 14 residues. Germline V gene data show CDR1 as DFQATT and CDR2 as SNEGSKA (reference sequence). V was clipped by 3 bases and J by 4 bases; unmatched bases: 4. CDR3 loop: CSARLAGGRYEQYF. Written as DNA, the CDR3 is TGCAGTGCTAGGCTAGCGGGGGGGAGGTACGAGCAGTACTTC.

This chain connects TRBV4-2 to TRBJ2-1, with D tentatively TRBD2 (6 bases). The CDR3 covers 15 residues. V dropped 6 bases and J dropped 8 bases, with 20 bases sitting between them. Germline V CDR1 and CDR2: LGHNA, YNFKEQ. CDR3 coding DNA: TGTGCCAGCAGTCCGGGGACTTCTAATCCGGATGAGCAGTTCTTC. It translates to CASSPGTSNPDEQFF.

This clonotype was counted a few times. This could be a read error, since a much larger clone is one nucleotide away. The rearrangement links TRBV6-1 to TRBJ2-5; possibly TRBD2 for D (6 bases). Germline V CDR1 and CDR2: MNHNS, SASEGT. This CDR3 has 16 amino acids. CDR3 region: CASSVGLTRIQGTQYF. The CDR3 DNA follows: TGTGCCAGCAGTGTGGGACTCACGAGAATCCAAGGGACCCAGTACTTC.

This clonotype was seen many times. The rearrangement links TRBV7-3 to TRBJ2-3, with TRBD1 matching over 7 bases. Germline V CDR1 and CDR2: SGHTA, FQGTGA. CDR3 length: 17 amino acids. The J segment lost 1 base and the V segment lost 5 bases, leaving 12 bases of the junction unmatched. The CDR3 DNA follows: TGTGCCAGCAGCCCCTCGACTGGACAGGAGGGCACAGATACGCAGTATTTT. Translating gives CASSPSTGQEGTDTQYF. Complete variable domain (other parts from reference TRBV7-3 and TRBJ2-3): GAGVSQTPSNKVTEKGKYVELRCDPISGHTALYWYRQSLGQGPEFLIYFQGTGAADDSGLPNDRFFAVRPEGSVSTLKIQRTERGDSAVYLCASSPSTGQEGTDTQYFGPGTRLTVL.

This clonotype has ten or more counts. The CDR3 region is CASSSYGTGKYNEQFF. The CDR3 nucleotides are TGTGCCAGCAGTTCTTACGGGACTGGGAAATACAATGAGCAGTTCTTC. The V call is TRBV28, the J call TRBJ2-1; TRBD2 is a possible D gene (6 bases). CDR3 length: 16 amino acids. V lost 4 bases and J lost 4, with 17 bases in between. Looked up from germline, CDR1 is MDHEN and CDR2 is SYDVKM.

The chain combines TRBV19 with TRBJ1-1; D is unclear. CDR3 length: 15 amino acids. Germline V lookup: CDR1 LNHDA, CDR2 SQIVND (reference sequence). Trimming took 3 bases from V and 6 from J, leaving 17 bases between them. The chain's CDR3 is CASSISVEWNAEAFF. The CDR3 coding sequence is TGTGCCAGTAGTATTTCAGTAGAATGGAATGCTGAAGCTTTCTTT.

This clonotype was detected only a few times. The rearrangement uses TRBV27 and TRBJ2-5; tentative D call: TRBD2 (6 bases). Germline assignment: CDR1 MNHEY and CDR2 SMNVEV (reference sequence). The germline V and J ends were trimmed by 0 bases and 1 base, with 12 bases remaining between them. The CDR3 is 16 amino acids. The CDR3 DNA reads as TGTGCCAGCAGTTTATCGGTAGCGGAGTTCCAAGAGACCCAGTACTTC. Amino acids: CASSLSVAEFQETQYF.

J is TRBJ1-1 and V is TRBV15; possible D gene TRBD1, 5 bases. Trimming pared 5 bases from V and 6 bases from J, leaving 13 bases between. The germline V gene has CDR1 LNHNV and CDR2 YYDKDF (reference sequence). The length of the CDR3 is 13 residues. CDR3 DNA sequence: TGTGCCACCAGCTCCAGGGTTTACGCTGAAGCTTTCTTT. Translation gives CATSSRVYAEAFF.

This clonotype showed up just once. The V gene is TRBV7-8, the J gene TRBJ1-2, with D maybe TRBD1 (6 bases). The V end was cut by 2 bases, the J end by 11 bases, with 9 bases between. Germline values: CDR1 SGHVS, CDR2 FQNEAQ. This CDR3 is 11 amino acids long. The CDR3 nucleotides read TGTGCCAGCAGCTTATCAGGGGCATACACCTTC. It is translated as CASSLSGAYTF.

This clonotype was counted between two and nine times. The chain recombines TRBV28 with TRBJ2-4; TRBD1 matches 9 bases. The CDR3 runs 13 residues. Germline V CDR1 and CDR2: MDHEN, SYDVKM. Losses at the gene ends were 7 bases for V and 8 bases for J; bases not matched to a gene: 6. CDR3 amino acids: CASTSRDRDIQYF. For the CDR3, the DNA is TGTGCCAGCACCAGCCGGGACAGGGACATTCAGTACTTC.

This clonotype was observed a handful of times. This chain uses TRBV5-1 with TRBJ2-6; 11 bases map to TRBD1. From germline, CDR1 is SGHRS and CDR2 YFSETQ. Unmatched junction bases numbered 9, after V lost 5 bases and J lost 2 bases. The CDR3 has 18 amino acids. The CDR3 region is CASSFLDRGPTGANVLTF. For the CDR3, the DNA is TGCGCCAGCAGTTTCCTGGACAGGGGGCCGACTGGGGCCAACGTCCTGACTTTC.

There are many counts of this clonotype. An end of the junction differs from the germline gene, which may be a read error. The chain joins TRBV2 to TRBJ1-2; the D gene is possibly TRBD1 (6 bases). This CDR3 contains 14 residues. Germline CDR1 SNHLY, CDR2 FYNNEI. The CDR3 loop is CASSGSTGVYGYTF. The CDR3 region has the DNA TGTGCCAGTAGTGGATCGACAGGAGTCTATGGCTACACCTTC.

This clonotype was counted a few times. The J gene is TRBJ2-3, the V gene TRBV6-2 or TRBV6-3; tentative D call: TRBD2 (6 bases). CDR1 MNHEY and CDR2 SVGEGT come from the germline V gene. Trimming shortened V by 0 bases and J by 8 bases, and 12 bases separated the two germline ends. The CDR3 totals 14 residues. The CDR3 protein is CASSYSTSGLTQYF. In nucleotides, the CDR3 is TGTGCCAGCAGTTACTCAACATCGGGACTTACGCAGTATTTT.

The chain employs TRBV7-3 and TRBJ1-6; the D gene is possibly TRBD1 (5 bases). Germline V gene data show CDR1 as SGHTA and CDR2 as FQGTGA. The CDR3 has 16 amino acids. The ends were cut back, 4 bases at V and 9 bases at J, with 19 bases in the middle. The CDR3, as DNA: TGTGCCAGCAGCTCTGGGGGGGTCGGCGGGTCTTCACCCCTCCACTTT. It is translated as CASSSGGVGGSSPLHF.

This clonotype was seen at least ten times. The gene calls are TRBV12-3 or TRBV12-4 and TRBJ2-2; D not resolved. This CDR3 comprises 12 residues. The ends were cut back, 2 bases at V and 5 bases at J, with 3 bases in the middle. CDR3 sequence (DNA): TGTGCCAGCAGTTTACTAACCGGGGAGCTGTTTTTT. Residues: CASSLLTGELFF.

This clonotype was counted many times. V usage is TRBV6-2 or TRBV6-3 and J usage is TRBJ2-1; D is uncertain. Germline CDR1 is MNHEY and CDR2 is SVGEGT. CDR3 size: 16 residues. Trimming pared 4 bases from V and 4 bases from J, leaving 17 bases between. CDR3 region: CASSFEPGPLYNEQFF. The CDR3 DNA reads as TGTGCCAGCAGTTTTGAGCCCGGGCCCTTATACAATGAGCAGTTCTTC.

The table lists this clonotype with a few counts. The rearrangement links TRBV6-5 to TRBJ1-2, with 7 bases aligning to TRBD1. The ends lost 4 bases at V and 5 bases at J; junction bases unmatched: 13. The CDR3 totals 16 residues. The germline V gene encodes CDR1 MNHEY and CDR2 SVGAGI. CDR3 DNA: TGTGCCAGCAGTTTGACAGAAACAGGGGTTCGGTATGGCTACACCTTC. As protein: CASSLTETGVRYGYTF.